This entry is about one T cell receptor beta chain. This sample is drawn from a study of regulatory T cells in long-lasting Graves disease. Germline lookup yields CDR1 SEHNR and CDR2 FQNEAQ (reference sequence). This CDR3 region has 17 residues. The time point: newly diagnosed GD, antithyroid drugs for less than 3 months. PBMC-extracted RNA yielded the TCR library. An endocrinology department located in Xi'an, China, was where the patients came from. According to the study, TCR beta libraries were built with iRepertoire HTBI primers and CDR3-region Arm-PCR. MiXCR, run by TCRdb on the multiplex PCR reads, gives a single entry per CDR3 protein. Seen here are some 330,000 distinct CDR3 sequences, around 11% observed once, and the top ten hold 15% to 20%. The sample was also linked to a second study, of T cells in Graves' hyperthyroidism and ophthalmopathy. That paper notes: First-round RT-PCR of the TCR CDR3 relied on the HTBI primer set.

This rearrangement joins TRBV7-9 to TRBJ1-2; weak D call: TRBD1 (6 bases). This clonotype was obtained from a woman aged 18-29 years with Graves disease. The sample in question was peripheral blood mononuclear cells (PBMCs), obtained at new diagnosis, from a patient treated with antithyroid drugs. The CDR3 is CAAATIGAGVANYGYTF. DNA for the CDR3: TGTGCAGCAGCCACCATCGGGGCAGGGGTCGCTAACTATGGCTACACCTTC. The variable domain in full, completed from reference TRBV7-9 and TRBJ1-2, reads DTGVSQNPRHKITKRGQNVTFRCDPISEHNRLYWYRQTLGQGPEFLTYFQNEAQLEKSRLLSDRFSAERPKGSFSTLEIQRTEQGDSAMYLCAAATIGAGVANYGYTFGSGTRLTVV.